This TCR beta chain was documented in a study of OX40 agonist ivuxolimab in advanced cancers. Study summary: Dose-escalation patients suffered from hepatocellular carcinoma, melanoma, renal cell or head and neck cancer.

The CDR3 is made up of 12 amino acids. V was clipped by 5 bases and J by 5 bases, with 10 bases between them. The germline V gene encodes CDR1 SEHNR and CDR2 FQNEAQ (reference sequence). Measured with immunoSEQ multiplex PCR; TCRdb has only the in-frame clones, and not every one. The profile shows about 78,000 clones, around 86% of them singletons. The study's findings and limits: Among T cells, CD8+ cells averaged more expanded clones than CD4+ cells. By week 6 at 0.1 to 3.0 mg/kg, blood CD4+ and CD8+ T cells had expanded clonally.

With regard to this clone: The antigen remains unidentified.

The source of this sequence is an adult with an advanced solid tumor such as melanoma, head and neck, liver or kidney cancer. This rearrangement joins TRBV7-9 to TRBJ2-7; no firm D call. The specimen was CD4+ or CD8+ T cells sorted from blood, collected in a trial of the OX40 agonist ivuxolimab. Written as DNA, the CDR3 is TGTGCCAGCAGCCGGACGGTAAACGAGCAGTACTTC. It encodes CASSRTVNEQYF.